The present T cell receptor (beta chain) was sequenced within a study of radiation and T cells in renal cell carcinoma. Study results and caveats: In blood, top tumor clones expanded by 2 weeks, shrinking by 4.

The time point: baseline pretreatment blood. The treatment was: 15 Gy SBRT to primary tumor, nephrectomy 4 weeks later. Regarding this clone: Its target is unknown.

Profiled with immunoSEQ multiplex PCR; TCRdb holds only in-frame clones, not every one. The repertoire consists of 45,000 or so clones, with roughly four fifths occurring once and the leading ten covering roughly 33%. Germline CDR1 is MNHNS and CDR2 is SASEGT. The CDR3 length is 13 residues. The V end was cut by 5 bases, the J end by 4 bases, with 11 bases between. This sequence was found in a woman between 65 and 79 years old with renal cell carcinoma. V gene TRBV6-1 combines with J gene TRBJ1-2; D remains unclear. This specimen consisted of blood, obtained from a patient whose treatment included radiotherapy and nephrectomy. As DNA, the CDR3 is TGTGCCAGCAGTTCGACTTTTTTCTATGGCTACACCTTC. This codes for CASSSTFFYGYTF.